This T cell receptor (beta chain) originates from a study of cytomegalovirus exposure and HLA in healthy donors. Regarding this clone: Its matching antigen is unknown.

Broader study findings: An analysis that came later showed most CMV-associated TCR beta chains appearing HLA-restricted. Later on, a genetic analysis was performed. It linked a missense variant in DCLRE1C with V- and J-gene trimming of TCR beta. It is likely that the observed cluster of highly shared sequence variants was a sequencing artifact.

J was trimmed by 7 bases and V by 5 bases; bases with no gene match: 7. Per germline, CDR1 MNHEY and CDR2 SVGAGI. The CDR3 extends over 14 amino acids. 13 Jbeta primers and 60 Vbeta primers were used for the PCR. Clones were read by immunoSEQ multiplex PCR, and TCRdb kept only the in-frame ones, dropping some. The table records 250,000 to 350,000 clones, roughly 80% of them present only once. The sequence was obtained from a girl between 2 and 10 years old in good health and CMV-seronegative. The sequencing input was PBMCs. The chain combines TRBV6-5 with TRBJ1-3, with TRBD1 matching 8 bases. This CDR3 is CASSLDRGPNTIYF. The CDR3 DNA sequence: TGTGCCAGCAGTCTCGACAGGGGCCCGAACACCATATATTTT.